This paragraph covers one T cell receptor (beta chain) sequence. The data derive from a study of T cell responses to AZD1222 COVID-19 vaccine. Germline assignment: CDR1 SEHNR and CDR2 FQNEAQ (reference sequence). This CDR3 contains 15 residues. V was cut by 5 bases and J by 0 bases, with 11 bases left in between. Sequencing used immunoSEQ multiplex PCR; TCRdb keeps in-frame clones, though not all of them. This table has about 150,000 clones, 80% to 85% appearing once. The TCR was taken from an adult in good health. The sample was peripheral blood, taken on day 0 of MenACWY control vaccination. This sequence joins TRBV7-9 and TRBJ1-3; D not resolved. The CDR3 sequence: CASSPRTRSGNTIYF. As DNA, the CDR3 is TGTGCCAGCAGCCCCAGGACGCGCTCTGGAAACACCATATATTTT.